The present TCR beta chain was sequenced within a study of blood T cell repertoires in COVID-19. Across the whole study: COVID-19 samples collected from the United States, Italy and Spain covered acute and convalescent phases. In each case, the material was cDNA or gDNA derived from T cells, B-cell-depleted T cells, or PBMCs.

Repertoires were generated with immunoSEQ multiplex PCR, while TCRdb's copy carries only in-frame clones and drops some. The sample has 150,000 to 200,000 clones; 88% are singletons. What was sequenced was PBMCs or T cells enriched from blood (not recorded which). The receptor's source is a woman aged 18-30 years who had recovered from COVID-19.

The chain's CDR3 is CASSPSGAGPYEQYF. The CDR3 DNA is TGTGCCAGCAGCCCCAGTGGGGCAGGACCTTACGAGCAGTACTTC. The chain combines TRBV7-3 with TRBJ2-7; maybe TRBD1 (5 bases). V gave up 5 bases and J gave up 4 bases, with 18 bases separating them. The V gene's germline CDR1 is SGHTA and CDR2 FQGTGA. This CDR3 spans 15 amino acids.